This paragraph reports one T cell receptor beta chain. Its antigen remains unknown. CDR1 is SGHRS and CDR2 is YFSETQ in the germline V gene. This CDR3 is 15 amino acids long. This record comes from a study of monozygotic twins with inflammatory bowel disease. The study, taken as a whole, reports: Similarity of repertoires did not differ between concordant and discordant twins, possibly from limited power. Differing immunosuppressive treatments may have added variability to patient repertoires. Healthy co-twins had higher TCRbeta inverse Simpson diversity than their IBD twins.

TCRdb re-called the 5' RACE reads, yielding one record per CDR3 amino acid sequence without DNA. This sample's clone table lists over 350,000 distinct CDR3 sequences. Blood samples of 2.5 ml were drawn from every donor. The receptor was derived from a human donor with ulcerative colitis or Crohn's disease, or a healthy co-twin of an affected twin (not recorded which). The sample taken for sequencing was blood. The chain employs TRBV5-1 and TRBJ2-3; without DNA, the TCRdb call of TRBD1 cannot be checked. CDR3 in amino acids: CASSSPGAEYRAQYF.